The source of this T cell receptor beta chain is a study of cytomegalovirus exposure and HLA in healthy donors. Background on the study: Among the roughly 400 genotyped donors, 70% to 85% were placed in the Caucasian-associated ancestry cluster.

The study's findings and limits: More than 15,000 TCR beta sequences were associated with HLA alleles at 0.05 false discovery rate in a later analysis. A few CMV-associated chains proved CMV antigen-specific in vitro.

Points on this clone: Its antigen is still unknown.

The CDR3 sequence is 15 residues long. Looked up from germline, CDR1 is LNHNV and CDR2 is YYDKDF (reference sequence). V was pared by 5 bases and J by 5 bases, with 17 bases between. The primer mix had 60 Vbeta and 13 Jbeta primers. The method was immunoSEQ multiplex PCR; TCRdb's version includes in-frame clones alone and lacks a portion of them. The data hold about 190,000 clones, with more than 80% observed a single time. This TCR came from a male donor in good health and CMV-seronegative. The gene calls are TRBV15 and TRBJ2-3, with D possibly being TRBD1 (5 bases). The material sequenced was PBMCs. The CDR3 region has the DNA TGTGCCACCAGCGGAAGAACAGGCAACCTAGATACGCAGTATTTT. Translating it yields CATSGRTGNLDTQYF.